Each of the 20 T cell receptor beta chains below was sequenced from the same sample in a study of vaccination and CD4 T cells after COVID-19 (dated by TCRdb to between 2022 and 2023). Reading the label with the study, this specimen's treatment or condition is: roughly nine-day PBMC culture with coronavirus spike peptide pools or control peptides (ViraFEST assay). The library was prepared using PCR. Sequenced on an Illumina iSeq 100. TCR sequencing of DNA from cultured CD4+ T cells used the Oncomine TCR Beta short-read assay at the Johns Hopkins FTIC core. TCRdb reworked the public reads: Q25 trimming with fastp, MiXCR clone assembly, productive beta chains retained. Records with the same CDR3 protein are collapsed into one entry carrying the most frequent genes and DNA. The sample table contains 4,000 to 6,500 distinct CDR3 sequences; only one count was recorded for 46% of them. The leading ten clones occupy approximately 60% of the sample.

Their antigens are not known. Sequenced material: CD4+ T cells from blood, cultured in vitro. The receptors stem from a human donor who had recovered from COVID-19.

In nucleotides, the CDR3 is TGTGCCTGGAGTGTAGGACCCCCCACAGATACGCAGTATTTT. This gives the protein CAWSVGPPTDTQYF. The chain employs TRBV30 and TRBJ2-3; the D is unclear. The V gene's germline CDR1 is GTSNPN and CDR2 SVGIG (reference sequence). The CDR3 runs 14 residues. Trimming took 0 bases from V and 2 from J, leaving 9 bases between them.

This clonotype was counted a few times. The chain recombines TRBV7-2 with TRBJ1-1; no definite D call. V gave up 0 bases and J gave up 1 base, with 6 bases separating them. The CDR3 has 14 residues. From germline, CDR1 is SGHTA and CDR2 FQGNSA. The DNA of the CDR3 is TGTGCCAGCAGCTTAGCTTCGGGGAACACTGAAGCTTTCTTT. Its translation: CASSLASGNTEAFF.

The chain has TRBV20-1 and TRBJ1-4; maybe TRBD1 (6 bases). The CDR3 covers 16 residues. Germline V gene lookup returns CDR1 DFQATT and CDR2 SNEGSKA (reference sequence). Trimming removed 4 bases at V and 8 bases at J, with 23 bases between. The CDR3 here is CSATQDSLGGEEKLFF. CDR3 DNA: TGCAGTGCTACTCAGGACAGCCTCGGAGGTGAAGAAAAACTGTTTTTT.

The genes are TRBV2 and TRBJ1-2; the D gene is possibly TRBD1 (6 bases). In germline, CDR1 is SNHLY, CDR2 FYNNEI. The ends were cut back, 6 bases at V and 7 bases at J, with 21 bases in the middle. The CDR3 runs 15 residues. The CDR3 loop is CASSDGTRGSGGYTF. DNA for the CDR3: TGTGCCAGCAGCGACGGGACAAGGGGTTCGGGTGGCTACACCTTC.

This chain links TRBV9 with TRBJ1-2, with TRBD1 identical over 9 bases. The CDR3 extends over 14 amino acids. V lost 5 bases, J lost 3 bases, and 5 bases stayed unmatched. The germline V gene encodes CDR1 SGDLS and CDR2 YYNGEE. The CDR3 region has the DNA TGTGCCAGCAGTGGGGACAGGGAGGACTATGGCTACACCTTC. Encoded protein: CASSGDREDYGYTF.

J is TRBJ2-1 and V is TRBV11-3; TRBD1 aligns across 7 bases. J lost 4 bases, V lost 4 bases, and 10 bases had no gene match. Germline V gene lookup returns CDR1 SGHNT and CDR2 YENEEA. The CDR3 has 16 residues. CDR3 in DNA: TGTGCCAGCAGCTGGCGACAGGGTGGAGGATACAATGAGCAGTTCTTC. Translating gives CASSWRQGGGYNEQFF.

This sequence joins TRBV20-1 and TRBJ1-6; D is unresolved. Deletions cut 5 bases from V and 3 bases from J, with 14 bases between. Germline V gives CDR1 DFQATT, CDR2 SNEGSKA (reference sequence). This CDR3 is 15 amino acids long. In nucleotides, the CDR3 is TGCAGTGCTCTCGCAGGAGGATACTATAATTCACCCCTCCACTTT. Encoded protein: CSALAGGYYNSPLHF.

There are a few counts of this clonotype. This chain connects TRBV9 to TRBJ2-3; D is undetermined. Trimming cost V 3 bases and J 0 bases, with 8 bases left between them. This CDR3 comprises 14 residues. Germline V gives CDR1 SGDLS, CDR2 YYNGEE. CDR3 DNA: TGTGCCAGCAGCGACGCCTACAGCACAGATACGCAGTATTTT. Protein: CASSDAYSTDTQYF.

The chain is built from TRBV7-2 and TRBJ1-1; D is perhaps TRBD1 (5 bases). Looked up from germline, CDR1 is SGHTA and CDR2 is FQGNSA. V lost 4 bases to trimming and J lost 7 bases, with 19 bases between them. This CDR3 is 15 amino acids long. The CDR3 region is CASSYPMGQKNEAFF. CDR3 nucleotide sequence: TGTGCCAGCAGCTATCCCATGGGGCAGAAGAATGAAGCTTTCTTT.

This clonotype was observed a handful of times. This CDR3 reads CASSPWGTLDEQYF. CDR3 sequence (DNA): TGTGCCAGCAGTCCCTGGGGAACTTTGGACGAGCAGTACTTC. The rearrangement links TRBV27 to TRBJ2-7; the D is unclear. V lost 5 bases and J lost 5, with 16 bases in between. From germline, CDR1 is MNHEY and CDR2 SMNVEV (reference sequence). The CDR3 consists of 14 residues.

This clonotype came up a few times. This chain connects TRBV7-2 to TRBJ2-3, with 9 positions matching TRBD1. Germline assignment: CDR1 SGHTA and CDR2 FQGNSA. The V segment lost 5 bases and the J segment 5 bases; nucleotides outside the gene matches: 8. The CDR3 sequence is 15 residues long. As DNA, the CDR3 is TGTGCCAGCAGCGTAACAGGGGGCAAAAAAGATACGCAGTATTTT. This translates into CASSVTGGKKDTQYF. Full variable domain (rest looked up from reference TRBV7-2 and TRBJ2-3): GAGVSQSPSNKVTEKGKDVELRCDPISGHTALYWYRQSLGQGLEFLIYFQGNSAPDKSGLPSDRFSAERTGGSVSTLTIQRTQQEDSAVYLCASSVTGGKKDTQYFGPGTRLTVL.

The rearrangement uses TRBV6-1 and TRBJ1-2, with no clear D. The ends were cut back, 2 bases at V and 1 base at J, with 11 bases in the middle. Germline V gene sequence: CDR1 MNHNS, CDR2 SASEGT. This CDR3 spans 15 amino acids. In DNA form, the CDR3 reads TGTGCCAGCAGTGAAATGAATCGCCTTAACTATGGCTACACCTTC. Amino acids: CASSEMNRLNYGYTF.

The rearrangement joins TRBV10-1 to TRBJ1-6; TRBD1 might be the D (5 bases). The CDR3 has 13 residues. Germline CDR1 WNHNN, CDR2 SYGVQD (reference sequence). V was clipped by 0 bases and J by 10 bases, with 7 bases between them. The CDR3 is CASSESGESPLHF. The DNA for the CDR3 is TGCGCCAGCAGTGAGTCAGGGGAGTCACCCCTCCACTTT.

V and J are TRBV20-1 and TRBJ2-1; D perhaps matches TRBD2 (5 bases). Trimming took 3 bases from V and 10 from J, leaving 16 bases between them. The CDR3 has 13 amino acids. The germline V gene encodes CDR1 DFQATT and CDR2 SNEGSKA (reference sequence). CDR3 sequence: CSASWTFEGEQFF. The CDR3 DNA is TGCAGTGCTAGCTGGACTTTTGAAGGGGAGCAGTTCTTC.

The rearrangement uses TRBV18 and TRBJ1-1; possibly TRBD1 for D (6 bases). There are 18 residues in the CDR3. Trimming removed 0 bases from V and 0 bases from J, with 17 bases in between. In germline, CDR1 is KGHSH, CDR2 LQKENI. The CDR3 region has the DNA TGTGCCAGCTCACCACCGGGGTCTTGGGGGCCTATGAACACTGAAGCTTTCTTT. Encoded protein: CASSPPGSWGPMNTEAFF.

The rearrangement links TRBV11-3 to TRBJ1-2; tentatively, D is TRBD1 (5 bases). This CDR3 contains 16 residues. Germline CDR1 and CDR2: SGHNT and YENEEA. The germline V and J ends were trimmed by 5 bases and 6 bases, with 22 bases remaining between them. The CDR3 sequence is CASSALVAWGDHGYTF. CDR3 nucleotide sequence: TGTGCCAGCAGCGCCCTTGTCGCATGGGGGGACCATGGCTACACCTTC. The entire variable domain, with the rest obtained from reference TRBV11-3 and TRBJ1-2, is as follows: EAGVVQSPRYKIIEKKQPVAFWCNPISGHNTLYWYLQNLGQGPELLIRYENEEAVDDSQLPKDRFSAERLKGVDSTLKIQPAELGDSAVYLCASSALVAWGDHGYTFGSGTRLTVV.

J is TRBJ2-5 and V is TRBV20-1; TRBD1 agrees at 7 bases. The V and J ends lost 1 base and 2 bases, in that order; junction bases with no gene match: 7. Per germline, CDR1 DFQATT and CDR2 SNEGSKA (reference sequence). The CDR3 totals 15 residues. In nucleotides, the CDR3 is TGCAGTGCTAGAGTCTTACAGGGACAGCAAGAGACCCAGTACTTC. As protein: CSARVLQGQQETQYF.

In this sample, this clonotype turned up a few times. The rearrangement links TRBV6-1 to TRBJ1-6; a possible D gene is TRBD1 (5 bases). Germline lookup yields CDR1 MNHNS and CDR2 SASEGT. V was trimmed by 4 bases and J by 4 bases, leaving 8 bases between them. There are 14 residues in the CDR3. CDR3: CASSAGPYNSPLHF. CDR3 bases: TGTGCCAGCAGTGCGGGGCCTTATAATTCACCCCTCCACTTT.

This chain uses TRBV21-1 with TRBJ2-5; TRBD1 is taken as the D call from the table, unchecked against the DNA. TRBV21-1 is a documented pseudogene. This CDR3 contains 14 residues. The CDR3 spells CASSPPVREVSQYF. The CDR3 DNA follows: TGTGCCAGCAGTCCCCCGGTCCGGGAAGTGTCCCAGTACTTC.

V and J are TRBV27 and TRBJ1-2; 7 nucleotides line up with TRBD1. V gave up 2 bases and J gave up 8 bases; unmatched junction bases: 11. CDR3 size: 15 residues. The germline gives CDR1 MNHEY, CDR2 SMNVEV (reference sequence). Written as DNA, the CDR3 is TGTGCCAGCAGTTTAAGTCCAGGGGGGTACGGAGGCTACACCTTC. It specifies CASSLSPGGYGGYTF.